This T cell receptor (beta chain) was retrieved from a study of regulatory T cells in long-lasting Graves disease. Combining iRepertoire HTBI primers with Arm-PCR of CDR3 regions, the authors built TCR beta libraries. Using its own MiXCR run on the multiplex PCR reads, TCRdb lists one record per CDR3 protein. The sample has around 450,000 distinct CDR3 sequences; about 15% are singletons. The CDR3 is made up of 20 amino acids. Germline V gene sequence: CDR1 SGHVS, CDR2 FNYEAQ. Trimming took 0 bases from V and 3 from J; bases not matched to a gene: 16. Indicated time point: newly diagnosed GD, antithyroid drugs for less than 3 months. Construction of the TCR library relied on RNA isolated from PBMCs. This clonotype came up many times. Its matching antigen is unknown. Study-wide points: TCR diversity was lower in persistent Graves' patients (versus newly diagnosed ones).

This sample was shared with a second study, whose subject was T cells in Graves' hyperthyroidism and ophthalmopathy.

The sequenced sample was peripheral blood mononuclear cells (PBMCs), obtained at new diagnosis, from a patient treated with antithyroid drugs. V and J are TRBV7-6 and TRBJ2-7, with TRBD1 matching over 11 bases. This TCR was recovered from a woman in her twenties or thirties with Graves disease. The chain's CDR3 is CASSLAPGTGGQGYNYEQYF. For the CDR3, the DNA is TGTGCCAGCAGCTTAGCCCCAGGGACAGGGGGTCAGGGATACAACTACGAGCAGTACTTC.